One and the same sample provided the 31 T cell receptor beta chains below, sequenced in a study of OX40 agonist ivuxolimab in advanced cancers. The table came from immunoSEQ multiplex PCR; TCRdb's copy has only in-frame clones and leaves some out. The sample holds tens of thousands of clones, 78% seen once. The sequencing here drew on CD4+ or CD8+ T cells sorted from blood, taken in a trial of the OX40 agonist ivuxolimab. The receptors shown here come from an adult with an advanced solid tumor such as melanoma, head and neck, liver or kidney cancer.

The chain couples TRBV5-1 to TRBJ2-1, with D possibly being TRBD2 (5 bases). CDR1 is SGHRS and CDR2 is YFSETQ in the germline V gene. V lost 0 bases, J lost 5 bases, and 15 bases lay in between. The CDR3 contains 16 residues. CDR3 DNA: TGCGCCAGCAGCTTGGAAGCGGCTAGACCCCACAATGAGCAGTTCTTC. It is translated as CASSLEAARPHNEQFF.

This clone was seen just once. The chain has TRBV19 and TRBJ1-2, with 9 bases that match TRBD1. Germline CDR1 reads LNHDA; CDR2 reads SQIVND (reference sequence). The junction had 13 bases not matched to a gene; V was cut back by 5 bases and J by 6 bases. The CDR3 contains 16 residues. As DNA, the CDR3 is TGTGCCAGTAGTTTAAAACAGGGGGCGCGGTACCATGGCTACACCTTC. Translation gives CASSLKQGARYHGYTF.

The rearrangement uses TRBV2 and TRBJ1-5, with D unclear. Germline assignment: CDR1 SNHLY and CDR2 FYNNEI. The CDR3 has 15 amino acids. V lost 5 bases and J lost 1, with 12 bases in between. CDR3 loop: CASSTSGGSNQPQHF. For the CDR3, the DNA is TGTGCCAGCAGTACCTCAGGCGGGAGCAATCAGCCCCAGCATTTT.

This clone was counted only a few times. CDR3 in DNA: TGTGCCAGCAGCTCCCTCAGCTACGAGCAGTACTTC. This gives the protein CASSSLSYEQYF. This chain connects TRBV2 to TRBJ2-7; D remains ambiguous. This CDR3 comprises 12 residues. V lost 6 bases, J lost 3 bases, and 9 bases lay in between. From germline, CDR1 is SNHLY and CDR2 FYNNEI.

In its sample, this clone was seen a few times. This chain links TRBV2 with TRBJ1-6; 7 bases are a match to TRBD1. The junction had 7 bases not matched to a gene; V was cut back by 5 bases and J by 15 bases. CDR3 length: 12 amino acids. The germline V gene has CDR1 SNHLY and CDR2 FYNNEI. In DNA form, the CDR3 reads TGTGCCAGCAGTCGAGAGGGACAGTTCCTCCACTTT. Its protein product is CASSREGQFLHF. Based on the CDR3 plus reference TRBV2 and TRBJ1-6, the full variable domain is EPEVTQTPSHQVTQMGQEVILRCVPISNHLYFYWYRQILGQKVEFLVSFYNNEISEKSEIFDDQFSVERPDGSNFTLKIRSTKLEDSAMYFCASSREGQFLHFGNGTRLTVT.

The CDR3 loop is CAGKVERQGARYGYTF. In nucleotides, the CDR3 is TGTGCCGGAAAAGTAGAAAGGCAGGGGGCGCGATATGGCTACACCTTC. The rearrangement links TRBV19 to TRBJ1-2, with TRBD1 matching over 8 bases. This CDR3 region has 16 residues. The V and J ends lost 11 bases and 5 bases, in that order; junction bases with no gene match: 19. Per the germline V gene, CDR1 is LNHDA and CDR2 is SQIVND (reference sequence).

This rearrangement joins TRBV29-1 to TRBJ2-1; D not certain. Looked up from germline, CDR1 is SQVTM and CDR2 is ANQGSEA. The CDR3 contains 14 residues. Trimming took off 2 bases at V and 1 base at J, with 9 bases between the two ends. The CDR3, as DNA: TGCAGCGTTGAACTGTTAAGGTCCTACAATGAGCAGTTCTTC. Residues: CSVELLRSYNEQFF.

In regard to this clone: At one of its ends the junction is not consistent with the germline gene, which may arise from a read error. The chain carries TRBV6-1 and TRBJ2-5, with 9 nucleotides matching TRBD1. Germline V lookup: CDR1 MNHNS, CDR2 SASEGT. The CDR3 runs 15 residues. The CDR3 DNA is TGTGCTAGCAGAGTCACAGGGGGCGGACAGGAGACCCAGTACTTC. This gives the protein CASRVTGGGQETQYF.

The rearrangement uses TRBV18 and TRBJ1-2, with D perhaps matching TRBD1 (6 bases). Between the trimmed V and J ends, which lost 2 bases and 7 bases, there was a span of 11 bases. Germline CDR1 and CDR2: KGHSH and LQKENI. The CDR3 loop spans 13 amino acids. The CDR3 loop reads CASSPNREVGYTF. The CDR3 DNA follows: TGTGCCAGCTCACCAAACAGGGAGGTTGGCTACACCTTC.

This clone was seen only a few times. V usage is TRBV7-8 and J usage is TRBJ1-5; TRBD1 agrees at 8 bases. After removal of 3 bases from V and 6 bases from J, the junction contained 13 bases not matched to a gene. Germline CDR1 SGHVS, CDR2 FQNEAQ. The CDR3 totals 17 residues. DNA of the CDR3: TGTGCCAGCAGCTTTTTCGGTGGGTCAGGGGGCTTTCAGCCCCAGCATTTT. It encodes CASSFFGGSGGFQPQHF.

This chain joins TRBV2 and TRBJ2-7, with TRBD2 as a possible D gene (5 bases). V was trimmed by 7 bases and J by 7 bases, leaving 20 bases between them. The CDR3 is 14 amino acids. Germline assignment: CDR1 SNHLY and CDR2 FYNNEI. The DNA of the CDR3 is TGTGCCAGCACTCCCCGGGGTGCCTCTGAAGAGCAGTACTTC. It yields the protein CASTPRGASEEQYF.

This rearrangement joins TRBV28 to TRBJ1-2; D possibly corresponds to TRBD1 (5 bases). Germline CDR1 MDHEN, CDR2 SYDVKM. The V gene lost 5 bases and the J gene lost 7 bases, with 11 bases spanning the gap. This CDR3 contains 12 residues. The CDR3 DNA follows: TGTGCCAGCAGTATAGGGGAGGGTGGCTACACCTTC. As protein: CASSIGEGGYTF.

This clone occurred once. The rearrangement joins TRBV4-1 to TRBJ2-3, with D maybe TRBD2 (6 bases). The germline CDR1 and CDR2 sequences are MGHRA and YSYEKL. V gave up 1 base and J gave up 1 base, with 12 bases separating them. CDR3 length equals 16 residues. CDR3 sequence (DNA): TGCGCCAGCAGCCAAGCACGGGAGACGCGCACAGATACGCAGTATTTT. It codes for CASSQARETRTDTQYF.

J is TRBJ2-7 and V is TRBV5-6; a possible D gene is TRBD2 (5 bases). The CDR3 consists of 15 residues. Trimming cost V 4 bases and J 1 base, with 15 bases left between them. Germline V gene lookup returns CDR1 SGHDT and CDR2 YYEEEE. CDR3 sequence reads: CASSPGKRSSYEQYF. The CDR3 DNA reads as TGTGCCAGCAGCCCCGGGAAGCGGTCGTCCTACGAGCAGTACTTC.

This sequence joins TRBV2 and TRBJ2-7; unclear D gene. Trimming removed 9 bases at V and 5 bases at J, with 20 bases between. This CDR3 has 14 residues. Germline V gene lookup returns CDR1 SNHLY and CDR2 FYNNEI. CDR3 in amino acids: CASRPNKGRDEQYF. The CDR3 coding sequence is TGTGCCAGTCGACCGAACAAAGGGCGAGACGAGCAGTACTTC.

V and J are TRBV6-6 and TRBJ2-1, with TRBD1 matching 8 bases. Germline CDR1 is MNHNY and CDR2 is SVGAGI (reference sequence). CDR3 size: 15 residues. V lost 7 bases to trimming and J lost 7 bases; unmatched junction nucleotides: 12. The CDR3 DNA follows: TGTGCCAGCACCACCCGGACAGGGAAGATAAATGAGCAGTTCTTC. Translating it yields CASTTRTGKINEQFF.

The CDR3 spells CASSLGGAGNEKLFF. CDR3 sequence (DNA): TGCGCCAGCAGCTTGGGCGGGGCCGGTAATGAAAAACTGTTTTTT. The rearrangement joins TRBV5-1 to TRBJ1-4, with D possibly TRBD1 on 5 matching bases. The V gene's germline CDR1 is SGHRS and CDR2 YFSETQ. V lost 0 bases, J lost 4 bases, and 10 bases lay in between. This CDR3 is 15 amino acids long.

The chain has TRBV6-1 and TRBJ2-2; D unresolved. Trimming took off 3 bases at V and 4 bases at J, with 6 bases between the two ends. This CDR3 has 13 amino acids. The V gene's germline CDR1 is MNHNS and CDR2 SASEGT. As DNA, the CDR3 is TGTGCCAGCAGTGAGGCAATCACCGGGGAGCTGTTTTTT. Amino acid sequence: CASSEAITGELFF.

The chain employs TRBV28 and TRBJ2-2, with D perhaps assigned TRBD1 or TRBD2 (5 bases each). CDR1 MDHEN and CDR2 SYDVKM come from the germline V gene. The germline V and J ends were trimmed by 2 bases and 1 base, with 5 bases remaining between them. This CDR3 contains 14 residues. CDR3: CASSLGGNTGELFF. DNA for the CDR3: TGTGCCAGCAGTTTAGGGGGGAACACCGGGGAGCTGTTTTTT.

The V and J genes are TRBV6-6 and TRBJ2-2; D gene uncertain. The CDR3 runs to 16 residues. Trimming pared 4 bases from V and 4 bases from J, leaving 16 bases between. The germline CDR1 and CDR2 sequences are MNHNY and SVGAGI (reference sequence). For the CDR3, the DNA is TGTGCCAGCAGTTCCCCGCCGGGTGTCGGCACCGGGGAGCTGTTTTTT. This sequence encodes CASSSPPGVGTGELFF.

The V and J genes are TRBV28 and TRBJ2-7; 9 bases agree with TRBD2. The CDR3 covers 17 residues. The V and J ends lost 1 base and 4 bases, in that order; junction bases with no gene match: 11. Germline CDR1 and CDR2: MDHEN and SYDVKM. The CDR3 is CASSLSPGSGGRYEQYF. The DNA for the CDR3 is TGTGCCAGCAGTTTATCGCCCGGAAGCGGGGGGAGGTACGAGCAGTACTTC.

The chain is built from TRBV28 and TRBJ2-1, with 10 nucleotides matching TRBD2. The V gene end was trimmed by 4 bases and the J gene end by 2 bases; junction bases not matched to a gene: 8. The CDR3 has 17 residues. The germline V gene encodes CDR1 MDHEN and CDR2 SYDVKM. CDR3 residues: CASSSSSGGEAYNEQFF. CDR3 nucleotides: TGTGCCAGCAGTTCTTCTAGCGGGGGTGAAGCCTACAATGAGCAGTTCTTC.

V usage is TRBV5-8 and J usage is TRBJ2-1; D is unclear. The length of the CDR3 is 15 residues. V lost 5 bases and J lost 5, with 17 bases in between. Germline V CDR1 and CDR2: SGHTS, YDEGEE. The CDR3 coding sequence is TGTGCCAGCAGGCCGGGTTTTGCCCGAAACAATGAGCAGTTCTTC. Protein product: CASRPGFARNNEQFF.

This sequence joins TRBV5-1 and TRBJ2-2; TRBD2 aligns across 7 bases. The CDR3 contains 16 residues. The germline V gene encodes CDR1 SGHRS and CDR2 YFSETQ. J lost 7 bases, V lost 4 bases, and 13 bases had no gene match. This chain's CDR3 is CASSPSSGASIGELFF. Here the CDR3 DNA reads TGCGCCAGCAGCCCCTCGAGCGGGGCTTCGATCGGGGAGCTGTTTTTT. Using reference TRBV5-1 and TRBJ2-2 for the parts outside the CDR3, the full variable domain is KAGVTQTPRYLIKTRGQQVTLSCSPISGHRSVSWYQQTPGQGLQFLFEYFSETQRNKGNFPGRFSGRQFSNSRSEMNVSTLELGDSALYLCASSPSSGASIGELFFGEGSRLTVL.

This clone was seen just once. V usage is TRBV2 and J usage is TRBJ2-7; 7 nucleotides align to TRBD2. J lost 0 bases, V lost 7 bases, and 6 bases had no gene match. Germline V gene lookup returns CDR1 SNHLY and CDR2 FYNNEI. The CDR3 consists of 14 residues. The CDR3 sequence is CASNVGGSSYEQYF. CDR3 in DNA: TGTGCCAGCAATGTGGGAGGGAGCTCCTACGAGCAGTACTTC.

The V call is TRBV18, the J call TRBJ2-5; no firm D call. V lost 6 bases to trimming and J lost 1 base, with 3 bases between them. The CDR3 is 11 residues long. Germline CDR1 KGHSH, CDR2 LQKENI. This chain's CDR3 is CASSFQETQYF. The CDR3, as DNA: TGTGCCAGCTCGTTCCAAGAGACCCAGTACTTC.

DNA for the CDR3: TGCGCCAGCAGCACGGACAGTCCACTAGGCACAGATACGCAGTATTTT. Translating gives CASSTDSPLGTDTQYF. The chain carries TRBV5-1 and TRBJ2-3; D perhaps matches TRBD1 (6 bases). CDR3 size: 16 residues. CDR1 is SGHRS, CDR2 YFSETQ, per germline. V was shortened by 4 bases and J by 1 base, with 16 bases between the two germline ends.

The chain has TRBV2 and TRBJ2-7, with TRBD1 as a possible D gene (6 bases). Trimming stripped 10 bases from V and 2 bases from J, with 12 bases between. This CDR3 region has 12 residues. CDR1 and CDR2 from the germline V gene are SNHLY and FYNNEI. CDR3 coding DNA: TGTGCCACTTCGACAGGAACCTACGAGCAGTACTTC. Its protein product is CATSTGTYEQYF.

This chain joins TRBV4-1 and TRBJ2-3; D is perhaps TRBD1 (6 bases). CDR3 length: 12 amino acids. Per germline, CDR1 MGHRA and CDR2 YSYEKL. V lost 7 bases and J lost 4, with 9 bases in between. The CDR3 region has the DNA TGCGCCAGCAAGGGGGACGCAGATACGCAGTATTTT. This translates into CASKGDADTQYF.

The chain uses TRBV7-3 and TRBJ1-1, with D uncertain. CDR3 size: 13 residues. Germline V gene sequence: CDR1 SGHTA, CDR2 FQGTGA. Trimming pared 0 bases from V and 1 base from J, leaving 3 bases between. CDR3 amino acids: CASSLTPNTEAFF. The CDR3 DNA is TGTGCCAGCAGCTTAACCCCGAACACTGAAGCTTTCTTT.

The V call is TRBV27, the J call TRBJ1-5; TRBD1 matches at 9 bases. This CDR3 is built from 16 residues. Germline CDR1 reads MNHEY; CDR2 reads SMNVEV (reference sequence). V was pared by 6 bases and J by 3 bases, with 9 bases of the junction left unmatched. CDR3 sequence reads: CASRPYDRGANQPQHF. CDR3 bases: TGTGCCAGCAGGCCCTACGACAGGGGGGCCAATCAGCCCCAGCATTTT.